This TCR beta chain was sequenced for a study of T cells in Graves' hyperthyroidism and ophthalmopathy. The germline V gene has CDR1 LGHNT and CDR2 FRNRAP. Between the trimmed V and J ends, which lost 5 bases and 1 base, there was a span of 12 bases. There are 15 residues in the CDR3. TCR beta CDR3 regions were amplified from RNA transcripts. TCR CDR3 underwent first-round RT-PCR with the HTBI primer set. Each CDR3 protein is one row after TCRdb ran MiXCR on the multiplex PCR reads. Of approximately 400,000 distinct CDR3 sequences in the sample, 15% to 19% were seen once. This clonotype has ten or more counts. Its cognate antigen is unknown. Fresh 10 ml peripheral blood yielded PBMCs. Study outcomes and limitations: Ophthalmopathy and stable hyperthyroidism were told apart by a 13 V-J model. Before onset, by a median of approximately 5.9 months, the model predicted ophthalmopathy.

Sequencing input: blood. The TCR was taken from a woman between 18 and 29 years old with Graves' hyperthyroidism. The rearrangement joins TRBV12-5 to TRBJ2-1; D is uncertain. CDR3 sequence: CASGPNVQSYNEQFF. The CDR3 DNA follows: TGTGCTAGTGGTCCGAATGTACAGTCCTACAATGAGCAGTTCTTC.